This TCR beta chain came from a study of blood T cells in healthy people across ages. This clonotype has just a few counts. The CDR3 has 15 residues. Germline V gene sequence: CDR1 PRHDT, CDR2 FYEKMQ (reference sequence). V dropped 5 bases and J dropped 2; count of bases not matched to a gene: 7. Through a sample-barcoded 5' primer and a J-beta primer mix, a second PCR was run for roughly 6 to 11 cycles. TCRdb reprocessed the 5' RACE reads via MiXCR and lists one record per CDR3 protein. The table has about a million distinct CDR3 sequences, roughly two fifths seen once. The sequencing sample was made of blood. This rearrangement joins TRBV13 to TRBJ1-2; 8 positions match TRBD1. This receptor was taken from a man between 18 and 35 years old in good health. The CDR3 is CASSQNRGTNYGYTF. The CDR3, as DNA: TGTGCCAGCAGCCAAAACAGGGGGACGAACTATGGCTACACCTTC.